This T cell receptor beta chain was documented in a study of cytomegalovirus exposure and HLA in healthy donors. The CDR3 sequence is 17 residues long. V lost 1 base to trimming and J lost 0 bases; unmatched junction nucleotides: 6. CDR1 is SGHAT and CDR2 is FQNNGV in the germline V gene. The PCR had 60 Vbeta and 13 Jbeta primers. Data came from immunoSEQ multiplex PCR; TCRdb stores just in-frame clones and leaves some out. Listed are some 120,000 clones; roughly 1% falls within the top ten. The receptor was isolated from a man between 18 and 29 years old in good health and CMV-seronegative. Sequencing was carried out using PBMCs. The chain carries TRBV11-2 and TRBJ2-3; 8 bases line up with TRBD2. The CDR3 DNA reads TGTGCCAGCAGCTTAGGAGTCGAGCGGGGGAGCACAGATACGCAGTATTTT. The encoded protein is CASSLGVERGSTDTQYF.